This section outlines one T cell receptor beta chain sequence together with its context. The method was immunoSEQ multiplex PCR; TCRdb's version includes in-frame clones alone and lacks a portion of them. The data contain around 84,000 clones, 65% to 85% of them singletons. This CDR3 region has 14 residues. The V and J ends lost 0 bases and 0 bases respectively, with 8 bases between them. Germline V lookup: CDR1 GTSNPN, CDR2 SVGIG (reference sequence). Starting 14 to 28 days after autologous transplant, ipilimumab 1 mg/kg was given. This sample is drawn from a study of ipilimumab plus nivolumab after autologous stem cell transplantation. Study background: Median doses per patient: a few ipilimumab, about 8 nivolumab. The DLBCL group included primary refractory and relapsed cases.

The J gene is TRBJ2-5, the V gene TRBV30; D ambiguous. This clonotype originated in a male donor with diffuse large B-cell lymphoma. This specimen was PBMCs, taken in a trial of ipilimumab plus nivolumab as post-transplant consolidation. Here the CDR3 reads CAWSVGAYQETQYF. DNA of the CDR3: TGTGCCTGGAGTGTCGGTGCGTACCAAGAGACCCAGTACTTC.